The entry below gives a single TCR beta chain sequence along with its context. What it binds is not known. Germline V gives CDR1 PRHDT, CDR2 FYEKMQ (reference sequence). The CDR3 is 15 amino acids. Trimming removed 1 base at V and 7 bases at J, with 16 bases between. The protocol was immunoSEQ multiplex PCR, while the TCRdb copy is restricted to in-frame clones and leaves out a portion. Among 130,000 to 150,000 clones listed, roughly nine tenths were seen once. The data belong to a study of T cell responses to AZD1222 COVID-19 vaccine. Study-wide points: Repertoire sampling happened only post peak T cell response.

J is TRBJ1-2 and V is TRBV13; D is unresolved. The TCR sequence derives from an adult in good health. This specimen consisted of peripheral blood, obtained on day 0 of AZD1222 vaccination. In nucleotides, the CDR3 is TGTGCCAGCAGCTTAGTCGAGCAATCGAGGAGTGGCTACACCTTC. It yields the protein CASSLVEQSRSGYTF.